These T cell receptor beta chains were read from a single sample in a study of cytomegalovirus exposure and HLA in healthy donors. Libraries were prepared by immunoSEQ multiplex PCR; TCRdb keeps only in-frame clonotypes and omits some of them. There are roughly 180,000 clones in the sample; over 60% occur only once, and 0.7% to 0.85% lies in the top ten. Material: PBMCs. Every receptor here comes from a female donor in good health and CMV-seronegative. CDR3s include the opening cysteine and the closing phenylalanine or tryptophan. The order of the fields is J gene, V gene, D gene, CDR3 protein, CDR3 DNA. D genes are given only for firm matches.

TRBJ2-7 | TRBV5-5 | . | CASSLVGGSTYEQYF | TGTGCCAGCAGCTTGGTGGGGGGATCCACCTACGAGCAGTACTTC
TRBJ2-6 | TRBV13 | . | CASSHPRGSGANVLTF | TGTGCCAGCAGCCACCCTCGGGGCTCTGGGGCCAACGTCCTGACTTTC
TRBJ1-1 | TRBV30 | TRBD1 | CAWSTGGPGEAFF | TGTGCCTGGTCGACAGGGGGCCCGGGGGAAGCTTTCTTT
TRBJ2-7 | TRBV28 | TRBD2 | CASKSGGRDYEQYF | TGTGCCAGCAAATCGGGCGGGAGGGACTACGAGCAGTACTTC
TRBJ1-6 | TRBV6-5 | TRBD1 | CASATGGNSPLHF | TGTGCCAGCGCAACAGGGGGCAATTCACCCCTCCACTTT
TRBJ1-2 | TRBV28 | TRBD1 | CASSLSMGRGPTF | TGTGCCAGCAGTTTAAGCATGGGCAGGGGGCCCACCTTC
TRBJ2-3 | TRBV13 | TRBD2 | CASSKRLAGLVDTQYF | TGTGCCAGCAGCAAACGACTAGCGGGGCTGGTAGATACGCAGTATTTT
TRBJ1-6 | TRBV6-6 | . | CASSGRQGTDSPLHF | TGTGCCAGCAGTGGTCGGCAGGGGACGGATTCACCCCTCCACTTT
TRBJ2-2 | TRBV7-2 | TRBD2 | CASSPPGLAGLTGELFF | TGTGCCAGCAGCCCCCCGGGACTAGCGGGACTCACCGGGGAGCTGTTTTTT
TRBJ1-5 | TRBV4-3 | . | CASSQAPGGNQPQHF | TGCGCCAGCAGCCAAGCACCTGGAGGCAATCAGCCCCAGCATTTT
TRBJ2-3 | TRBV7-9 | . | CASSLNPGFLTDTQYF | TGTGCCAGCAGCTTAAACCCGGGATTCCTCACAGATACGCAGTATTTT
TRBJ1-1 | TRBV19 | TRBD1 | CASSIPGQVTEAFF | TGTGCCAGTAGTATCCCGGGACAGGTGACTGAAGCTTTCTTT